These 27 T cell receptor beta chains originate from one sample sequenced in a study of Ad26.COV2.S vaccination and SARS-CoV-2 variants (dated by TCRdb to the early 2020s). Library method: the immunoSEQ multiplex PCR assay. TCRdb carries this immuneACCESS record with in-frame sequences only. Its versions omit some clonotypes, under half of them owing to an unresolved V gene in the studies checked, with the rest unexplained. The sample records about 460,000 clones, approximately 90% of which are singletons. In total, the top ten clones hold roughly 1.7% of the sample. The treatment or condition tag for this specimen amounts to: some 20 received Ad26.COV2.S at low or high dose, single or two shots; about 5 received placebo; per-sample allocation not given. Repertoires of vaccine and placebo recipients were sequenced from samples collected on day 63 after the first injection. The source was peripheral blood, collected in a trial of Ad26.COV2.S vaccine versus placebo. Receptor source: a person aged 18-65 years who received the Ad26.COV2.S COVID-19 vaccine or a placebo.

CDR3 residues: CASSQRGNQETQYF. The CDR3 nucleotides are TGTGCCAGCAGCCAAAGGGGAAACCAAGAGACCCAGTACTTC. The chain employs TRBV3-1 (or the pseudogene TRBV3-2) and TRBJ2-5, with TRBD1 as a possible D gene (5 bases). Deletions cut 2 bases from V and 0 bases from J, with 7 bases between. Germline CDR1 LGHDT, CDR2 YNNKEL (reference sequence). The CDR3 spans 14 residues.

This chain uses TRBV30 with TRBJ1-1; 7 nucleotides align to TRBD1. The CDR3 sequence is 13 residues long. Looked up from germline, CDR1 is GTSNPN and CDR2 is SVGIG (reference sequence). Losses at the gene ends were 5 bases for V and 11 bases for J; bases not matched to a gene: 14. The CDR3 DNA reads as TGTGCCTGGGGCAAAACCAAGGGGGCGCGGGCTTTCTTT. Amino acid sequence: CAWGKTKGARAFF.

As for this clone: Other DNA sequences in this sample translate to the same CDR3. The V and J genes are TRBV9 and TRBJ1-4; D is unresolved. The germline CDR1 and CDR2 sequences are SGDLS and YYNGEE. With 1 base removed from V and 0 bases from J, the gap between germline ends came to 4 bases. CDR3 length: 14 amino acids. CDR3 DNA: TGTGCCAGCAGCGTAACCGCAACTAATGAAAAACTGTTTTTT. It yields the protein CASSVTATNEKLFF.

This rearrangement joins TRBV5-1 to TRBJ2-2; D gene unclear. This CDR3 is 14 amino acids long. The V gene's germline CDR1 is SGHRS and CDR2 YFSETQ. Deletions cut 2 bases from V and 2 bases from J, with 7 bases between. The CDR3 spells CASSFGANTGELFF. DNA for the CDR3: TGCGCCAGCAGCTTTGGAGCCAACACCGGGGAGCTGTTTTTT.

This clone was seen a handful of times. The V and J genes are TRBV30 and TRBJ1-6; 9 bases match TRBD1. The CDR3 extends over 15 amino acids. CDR1 is GTSNPN and CDR2 is SVGIG in the germline V gene (reference sequence). V shed 2 bases, J shed 10 bases, and the junction held 9 bases outside the gene matches. The CDR3 DNA reads TGTGCCTGGAGTCAGACAGGGGGGCTTTGGTCACCCCTCCACTTT. It encodes CAWSQTGGLWSPLHF.

The CDR3 DNA sequence: TGTGCCAGCAGCCCGGGGTCGGGCCGTTCCTACGAGCAGTACTTC. As protein: CASSPGSGRSYEQYF. V is TRBV7-9 and J is TRBJ2-7, with D possibly being TRBD2 (5 bases). Germline V gene sequence: CDR1 SEHNR, CDR2 FQNEAQ (reference sequence). The CDR3 loop spans 15 amino acids. Trimming left V 5 bases short and J 1 base short, with 15 bases between.

This chain connects TRBV5-1 to TRBJ2-4; maybe TRBD2 (6 bases). CDR3 size: 14 residues. V was shortened by 4 bases and J by 8 bases, with 16 bases between the two germline ends. Germline V gene sequence: CDR1 SGHRS, CDR2 YFSETQ. CDR3 sequence: CASSPSAGRDIQYF. The CDR3 DNA follows: TGCGCCAGCAGCCCTAGCGCGGGGCGAGACATTCAGTACTTC.

This chain connects TRBV11-3 to TRBJ2-3; possibly TRBD1 for D (5 bases). Trimming cost V 6 bases and J 5 bases, with 15 bases left between them. The CDR3 sequence is 14 residues long. Germline V gives CDR1 SGHNT, CDR2 YENEEA. The CDR3 bases are TGTGCCAGCAGTCTCTCCGGTCAGGGAGATACGCAGTATTTT. This encodes CASSLSGQGDTQYF.

V gene TRBV7-9 combines with J gene TRBJ2-6; TRBD1 matches 7 bases. The V gene's germline CDR1 is SEHNR and CDR2 FQNEAQ (reference sequence). The CDR3 runs 15 residues. V trimming: 3 bases; J trimming: 1 base; junction bases outside the gene matches: 0. The CDR3 here is CASSLTGSGANVLTF. DNA of the CDR3: TGTGCCAGCAGCTTGACAGGGTCTGGGGCCAACGTCCTGACTTTC.

The rearrangement uses TRBV5-1 and TRBJ2-1; a weak D match, TRBD1 (6 bases). Germline values: CDR1 SGHRS, CDR2 YFSETQ. The CDR3 has 14 residues. Trimming stripped 4 bases from V and 7 bases from J, with 15 bases between. CDR3 residues: CASSQERTGNEQFF. The CDR3 nucleotides read TGCGCCAGCAGCCAGGAACGAACAGGGAATGAGCAGTTCTTC.

V and J are TRBV2 and TRBJ2-3; D uncertain. This CDR3 is built from 14 residues. V lost 5 bases and J lost 2, with 11 bases in between. Per the germline V gene, CDR1 is SNHLY and CDR2 is FYNNEI. CDR3: CASSIQFSTDTQYF. The CDR3, as DNA: TGTGCCAGCAGTATTCAGTTTTCCACAGATACGCAGTATTTT.

This chain links TRBV5-1 with TRBJ2-5; perhaps TRBD1 as D (6 bases). CDR3 size: 16 residues. CDR1 is SGHRS and CDR2 is YFSETQ in the germline V gene. Trimming took off 5 bases at V and 2 bases at J, with 19 bases between the two ends. The CDR3 here is CASSTAIGTPQETQYF. The DNA of the CDR3 is TGCGCCAGCAGTACGGCTATCGGGACACCACAAGAGACCCAGTACTTC.

Written as DNA, the CDR3 is TGTGCCAGCAGCCCCCGACAGGGCGCGTGGGACAATGAGCAGTTCTTC. It translates to CASSPRQGAWDNEQFF. This sequence joins TRBV11-2 and TRBJ2-1; 7 positions agree with TRBD1. The CDR3 contains 16 residues. The germline gives CDR1 SGHAT, CDR2 FQNNGV. V was pared by 5 bases and J by 5 bases, with 12 bases of the junction left unmatched.

V and J are TRBV30 and TRBJ1-1; D not resolved. The CDR3 runs 14 residues. The germline CDR1 and CDR2 sequences are GTSNPN and SVGIG (reference sequence). V lost 2 bases and J lost 2, with 12 bases in between. CDR3 nucleotides: TGTGCCTGGAGTAGTGTAGGAATCAACACTGAAGCTTTCTTT. It specifies CAWSSVGINTEAFF.

CDR3 region: CASSLDLAKNIQYF. The CDR3 region has the DNA TGTGCCAGCAGTTTGGATTTAGCCAAAAACATTCAGTACTTC. This chain links TRBV28 with TRBJ2-4, with D hard to call. V was shortened by 3 bases and J by 0 bases, with 6 bases between the two germline ends. CDR3 length equals 14 residues. Germline-derived CDR1 and CDR2 are MDHEN and SYDVKM.

This sequence joins TRBV7-3 and TRBJ1-5; D remains ambiguous. The CDR3 contains 17 residues. V was shortened by 3 bases and J by 0 bases, with 15 bases between the two germline ends. Germline V gives CDR1 SGHTA, CDR2 FQGTGA. The CDR3 sequence: CASSFEGERNSNQPQHF. The CDR3 DNA follows: TGTGCCAGCAGCTTCGAGGGTGAACGGAATAGCAATCAGCCCCAGCATTTT. The whole variable domain, filled in from reference TRBV7-3 and TRBJ1-5, reads GAGVSQTPSNKVTEKGKYVELRCDPISGHTALYWYRQSLGQGPEFLIYFQGTGAADDSGLPNDRFFAVRPEGSVSTLKIQRTERGDSAVYLCASSFEGERNSNQPQHFGDGTRLSIL.

J is TRBJ1-4 and V is TRBV28; TRBD1 is a possible D gene (5 bases). This CDR3 region has 14 residues. The V gene's germline CDR1 is MDHEN and CDR2 SYDVKM. V lost 7 bases to trimming and J lost 5 bases, with 14 bases between them. CDR3 coding DNA: TGTGCCAGCACCGAATGGGGGATAAATGAAAAACTGTTTTTT. Residues: CASTEWGINEKLFF.

V usage is TRBV21-1 and J usage is TRBJ1-1; TRBD1 is taken as the D call from the table, unchecked against the DNA. TRBV21-1 is recorded as a pseudogene. The CDR3 covers 14 residues. CDR3 loop: CASTHGQPNTEAFF. The CDR3 DNA sequence: TGTGCCAGCACCCATGGACAGCCCAACACTGAAGCTTTCTTT.

The chain carries TRBV6-6 and TRBJ2-5; 8 bases match TRBD2. The CDR3 length is 15 residues. Germline V gives CDR1 MNHNY, CDR2 SVGAGI (reference sequence). J was trimmed by 5 bases and V by 8 bases; bases with no gene match: 13. The CDR3 nucleotides are TGTGCCAGCTCTACGCTCGGGACTAGGGGGGAGACCCAGTACTTC. This codes for CASSTLGTRGETQYF.

J is TRBJ1-2 and V is TRBV4-3, with 7 bases aligning to TRBD1. The CDR3 totals 17 residues. Germline lookup yields CDR1 LGHNA and CDR2 YSLEER. V dropped 0 bases and J dropped 4; count of bases not matched to a gene: 11. The CDR3 here is CASSQDPTGPTLYGYTF. As DNA, the CDR3 is TGCGCCAGCAGCCAAGACCCGACAGGGCCTACTCTCTATGGCTACACCTTC.

V usage is TRBV6-5 and J usage is TRBJ1-2; perhaps TRBD1 as D (5 bases). The germline V gene has CDR1 MNHEY and CDR2 SVGAGI. The CDR3 runs 11 residues. V lost 10 bases and J lost 3, with 9 bases in between. CDR3 region: CATKGYYGYTF. For the CDR3, the DNA is TGTGCCACCAAGGGGTACTATGGCTACACCTTC.

This chain joins TRBV6-2 or TRBV6-3 and TRBJ1-5; D gene ambiguous. Germline-derived CDR1 and CDR2 are MNHEY and SVGEGT. CDR3 length: 14 amino acids. V lost 6 bases and J lost 0, with 9 bases in between. The CDR3 reads CASSLQDSNQPQHF. CDR3 nucleotide sequence: TGTGCCAGCAGCCTCCAGGATAGCAATCAGCCCCAGCATTTT.

The genes are TRBV5-1 and TRBJ2-1; 10 positions match TRBD2. V shed 4 bases and J 6 bases; nucleotides not matched to a gene: 7. The CDR3 has 15 residues. Germline CDR1 SGHRS, CDR2 YFSETQ. CDR3 coding DNA: TGCGCCAGCAGCCTCCCGACTAGCGGGCCCAATGAGCAGTTCTTC. Protein: CASSLPTSGPNEQFF.

The chain is built from TRBV9 and TRBJ1-2; unclear D gene. Germline assignment: CDR1 SGDLS and CDR2 YYNGEE. Trimming took off 1 base at V and 6 bases at J, with 7 bases between the two ends. There are 12 residues in the CDR3. The CDR3, as DNA: TGTGCCAGCAGCGTACTGGGTAATGGCTACACCTTC. This codes for CASSVLGNGYTF.

V is TRBV29-1 and J is TRBJ1-2; D is ambiguous. Germline CDR1 is SQVTM and CDR2 is ANQGSEA. The CDR3 consists of 11 residues. V was trimmed by 5 bases and J by 2 bases, leaving 6 bases between them. This CDR3 reads CSVFLNYGYTF. The CDR3 nucleotides are TGCAGCGTTTTTCTGAACTATGGCTACACCTTC.

V is TRBV6-6 and J is TRBJ1-1; D is uncertain. V was cut by 6 bases and J by 6 bases, with 11 bases left in between. Per the germline V gene, CDR1 is MNHNY and CDR2 is SVGAGI (reference sequence). The CDR3 extends over 12 amino acids. This chain's CDR3 is CASRRETAEAFF. For the CDR3, the DNA is TGTGCCAGCAGAAGGGAGACCGCTGAAGCTTTCTTT.

This chain uses TRBV3-1 (or the pseudogene TRBV3-2) with TRBJ1-4, with D perhaps TRBD1 (5 bases). Trimming took off 1 base at V and 3 bases at J, with 12 bases between the two ends. From germline, CDR1 is LGHDT and CDR2 YNNKEL (reference sequence). CDR3 length: 16 amino acids. The CDR3, as DNA: TGTGCCAGCAGCCAAGGACCAGGGTTTTCTAATGAAAAACTGTTTTTT. It is translated as CASSQGPGFSNEKLFF.